These 32 T cell receptor beta chains share one sample of origin, sequenced in a study of monozygotic twins with inflammatory bowel disease. TCRdb reprocessed the 5' RACE reads and reports one entry per CDR3 protein, with no DNA. This sample's clone table lists fewer than 350,000 distinct CDR3 sequences. Sequencing was carried out using blood. These receptors were collected from a human donor with ulcerative colitis or Crohn's disease, or a healthy co-twin of an affected twin (not recorded which).

The chain couples TRBV20-1 to TRBJ1-3. Germline CDR1 and CDR2: DFQATT and SNEGSKA (reference sequence). The CDR3 spans 17 residues. CDR3 amino acids: CSARAAVPTYSGNTIYF.

The chain carries TRBV5-1 and TRBJ2-2; TCRdb proposes TRBD1, but this gene call is untestable without DNA. Germline V lookup: CDR1 SGHRS, CDR2 YFSETQ. The CDR3 extends over 16 amino acids. CDR3 region: CASSLVGQSLTGELFF. Based on the CDR3 plus reference TRBV5-1 and TRBJ2-2, the full variable domain is KAGVTQTPRYLIKTRGQQVTLSCSPISGHRSVSWYQQTPGQGLQFLFEYFSETQRNKGNFPGRFSGRQFSNSRSEMNVSTLELGDSALYLCASSLVGQSLTGELFFGEGSRLTVL.

The chain recombines TRBV7-7 with TRBJ2-1. Germline CDR1 reads SSHAT; CDR2 reads FNYEAQ (reference sequence). The CDR3 runs to 15 residues. The CDR3 spells CASSLTVGSYNEQFF.

The chain is built from TRBV10-1 and TRBJ2-3. The CDR3 spans 15 residues. Germline V CDR1 and CDR2: WNHNN, SYGVQD (reference sequence). The CDR3 loop is CASSSSGLAGDTQYF.

The chain uses TRBV12-3 or TRBV12-4 and TRBJ1-6. The CDR3 is 15 residues long. Here the CDR3 reads CASSLDRSYNSPLHF.

This chain uses TRBV7-2 with TRBJ1-2; TCRdb indicates TRBD1, and absent DNA this call remains unverified. In germline, CDR1 is SGHTA, CDR2 FQGNSA. This CDR3 region has 14 residues. CDR3 loop: CASSPRDSNYGYTF.

The chain links TRBV20-1 to TRBJ2-5. In germline, CDR1 is DFQATT, CDR2 SNEGSKA (reference sequence). The CDR3 is 12 amino acids. CDR3 sequence reads: CSAIGGVETQYF.

This chain joins TRBV20-1 and TRBJ1-2; as DNA is missing, the TRBD1 call by TCRdb cannot be tested. Germline V gives CDR1 DFQATT, CDR2 SNEGSKA (reference sequence). The CDR3 spans 13 residues. The CDR3 loop reads CSGSPRINYGYTF.

The rearrangement joins TRBV12-5 to TRBJ2-1. CDR1 is LGHNT and CDR2 is FRNRAP in the germline V gene. The CDR3 is 16 amino acids. The chain's CDR3 is CASGLGSGTSYNEQFF.

The V call is TRBV19, the J call TRBJ2-3. This CDR3 is built from 15 residues. CDR1 is LNHDA, CDR2 SQIVND, per germline (reference sequence). The CDR3 spells CASSIEAWGTDTQYF.

V and J are TRBV20-1 and TRBJ2-1. The CDR3 is 15 amino acids. Germline CDR1 reads DFQATT; CDR2 reads SNEGSKA (reference sequence). CDR3 sequence: CSARDAVDPYNEQFF.

The rearrangement joins TRBV12-3 or TRBV12-4 to TRBJ2-3; TCRdb lists TRBD2, though no DNA is available to test this call. This CDR3 comprises 11 residues. CDR3 loop: CASSFRTSCYF.

J is TRBJ1-6 and V is TRBV11-3; absent DNA, TCRdb's TRBD1 call cannot be checked. This CDR3 has 14 residues. CDR1 SGHNT and CDR2 YENEEA come from the germline V gene. CDR3 sequence: CASSLAGGDSPLHF. The full variable domain, completed using reference TRBV11-3 and TRBJ1-6, is EAGVVQSPRYKIIEKKQPVAFWCNPISGHNTLYWYLQNLGQGPELLIRYENEEAVDDSQLPKDRFSAERLKGVDSTLKIQPAELGDSAVYLCASSLAGGDSPLHFGNGTRLTVT.

This CDR3 reads CASSLVTRVVTQYF. J is TRBJ2-5 and V is TRBV28; TCRdb lists TRBD1, though no DNA is available to test this call. The CDR3 is 14 residues long. Germline V gene lookup returns CDR1 MDHEN and CDR2 SYDVKM.

The V and J genes are TRBV11-2 and TRBJ2-6; TCRdb returns TRBD2, unconfirmable since there is no DNA. Germline-derived CDR1 and CDR2 are SGHAT and FQNNGV. The CDR3 is 19 amino acids. The CDR3: CASSTGTIRAYSGANVLTF.

The genes are TRBV5-4 and TRBJ2-7; TCRdb picks TRBD2, but there is no DNA to check that call. In germline, CDR1 is SGHNT, CDR2 YYREEE (reference sequence). The CDR3 has 15 amino acids. The CDR3 is CASSPRADSSYEQYF.

CDR3 loop: CASSGRQGLTGELFF. The chain joins TRBV6-1 to TRBJ2-2; TCRdb's D gene call, TRBD1, goes unchecked for lack of DNA. The CDR3 loop spans 15 amino acids. Germline CDR1 reads MNHNS; CDR2 reads SASEGT.

This chain links TRBV13 with TRBJ2-1; TCRdb lists TRBD1, though no DNA is available to test this call. The germline V gene encodes CDR1 PRHDT and CDR2 FYEKMQ (reference sequence). The CDR3 consists of 19 residues. Here the CDR3 reads CASSIGTGLVGSRYNEQFF.

The chain employs TRBV5-1 and TRBJ1-2; the D call of TRBD1 rests on TCRdb alone, since no DNA is present to check it. There are 19 residues in the CDR3. Germline loops: CDR1 SGHRS, CDR2 YFSETQ. This CDR3 reads CASSSSPVGLLIGDYGYTF.

The chain carries TRBV7-9 and TRBJ1-3. The germline gives CDR1 SEHNR, CDR2 FQNEAQ (reference sequence). This CDR3 contains 17 residues. CDR3 sequence: CASSFGTQPVSGNTIYF. The entire variable domain, with the rest obtained from reference TRBV7-9 and TRBJ1-3, is as follows: DTGVSQNPRHKITKRGQNVTFRCDPISEHNRLYWYRQTLGQGPEFLTYFQNEAQLEKSRLLSDRFSAERPKGSFSTLEIQRTEQGDSAMYLCASSFGTQPVSGNTIYFGEGSWLTVV.

This sequence joins TRBV19 and TRBJ2-1; TCRdb lists TRBD2, though no DNA is available to test this call. CDR1 is LNHDA, CDR2 SQIVND, per germline (reference sequence). This CDR3 contains 15 residues. CDR3 amino acids: CASSTIAGGSNEQFF.

This chain joins TRBV18 and TRBJ2-1; the D gene TCRdb calls, TRBD1, cannot be checked with no DNA. CDR3 length: 15 amino acids. Germline assignment: CDR1 KGHSH and CDR2 LQKENI. This CDR3 is CASSPSIAPVGEQFF.

V gene TRBV6-5 combines with J gene TRBJ1-5; the D gene TCRdb calls, TRBD1, cannot be checked with no DNA. Germline CDR1 is MNHEY and CDR2 is SVGAGI. The CDR3 consists of 19 residues. CDR3 protein: CASSYSRDRGYEGNQPQHF.

J is TRBJ2-7 and V is TRBV7-9; TCRdb returns TRBD2, unconfirmable since there is no DNA. In germline, CDR1 is SEHNR, CDR2 FQNEAQ (reference sequence). This CDR3 comprises 13 residues. The CDR3: CASSSGSSREQYF.

V usage is TRBV20-1 and J usage is TRBJ2-1. Germline CDR1 and CDR2: DFQATT and SNEGSKA (reference sequence). The CDR3 consists of 16 residues. The CDR3 loop reads CSARVPSGTAYNEQFF.

V and J are TRBV14 and TRBJ2-6. Germline CDR1 is SGHDN and CDR2 is FVKESK. This CDR3 is built from 15 residues. Here the CDR3 reads CASSQAVSGANVLTF. The complete variable domain, with remaining parts taken from reference TRBV14 and TRBJ2-6, reads EAGVTQFPSHSVIEKGQTVTLRCDPISGHDNLYWYRRVMGKEIKFLLHFVKESKQDESGMPNNRFLAERTGGTYSTLKVQPAELEDSGVYFCASSQAVSGANVLTFGAGSRLTVL.

This chain connects TRBV12-3 or TRBV12-4 to TRBJ1-1. The CDR3 has 11 residues. CDR3 in amino acids: CASRLNTEAFF.

This chain connects TRBV10-3 to TRBJ2-7; as DNA is missing, the TRBD2 call by TCRdb cannot be tested. This CDR3 is built from 13 residues. Germline V gene lookup returns CDR1 ENHRY and CDR2 SYGVKD. CDR3 amino acids: CAIKRREAYEQYF.

The chain has TRBV12-3 or TRBV12-4 and TRBJ2-1. The CDR3 has 13 amino acids. CDR3 in amino acids: CASSLGTADEQFF.

The chain is built from TRBV18 and TRBJ1-1; as DNA is missing, the TRBD1 call by TCRdb cannot be tested. Per germline, CDR1 KGHSH and CDR2 LQKENI. The CDR3 extends over 13 amino acids. The CDR3 sequence: CASKGGLDTEAFF.

The chain has TRBV19 and TRBJ2-5; TCRdb picks TRBD2, but there is no DNA to check that call. CDR3 length: 13 residues. From germline, CDR1 is LNHDA and CDR2 SQIVND (reference sequence). CDR3 in amino acids: CATALGRLKTQYF.

The genes are TRBV29-1 and TRBJ2-5. Germline CDR1 is SQVTM and CDR2 is ANQGSEA. The CDR3 totals 11 residues. The CDR3 sequence is CSVGPQETQYF.